This T cell receptor beta chain originates from a study of T-cell reconstitution after alpha-beta-depleted transplantation in children. The study, taken as a whole, reports: Surviving recipient T cells and thymic progenitors accounted for the high day-60 TCRbeta diversity observed in some patients. Fresh T-cell production supplied most of the T-cell counts and diversity seen one year after transplant. Alpha-beta T cells about two months after transplant reportedly derived from several hundred expanded graft clones.

As it was prepared, the TCRbeta library received unique molecular identifiers. Each CDR3 protein gets one entry after TCRdb re-called the PCR reads with MiXCR. This table holds around 670,000 distinct CDR3 sequences, approximately 14% found once. This clonotype was seen ten or more times. Its specificity is unknown. Germline lookup yields CDR1 MDHEN and CDR2 SYDVKM. V lost 6 bases, J lost 0 bases, and 14 bases stayed unmatched. This CDR3 has 19 amino acids. The origin of this receptor is a girl aged 2 to 10 with congenital amegakaryocytic thrombocytopenia, due to receive a stem cell transplant. The chain couples TRBV28 to TRBJ2-2, with 9 bases lining up with TRBD1. The source was PBMCs, collected before TCRalphabeta/CD19-depleted stem cell transplant. The CDR3 coding sequence is TGTGCCAGCAGATGGCCCGGGACAGGGCCAACCCCGAACACCGGGGAGCTGTTTTTT. Translation gives CASRWPGTGPTPNTGELFF.